The sequence of this TCR beta chain was determined in a study of CD8 T cells in ankylosing spondylitis. With regard to this clonotype: The antigen is not known.

Molecular-barcoded quantitative 5'-RACE produced these TCR beta libraries. TCRdb re-derived calls from the 5' RACE reads in MiXCR, one entry per CDR3 protein. The sample has approximately 140,000 distinct CDR3 sequences, around 42% seen once. Study-level results: Seven or eight highly homologous variants formed a TCR beta motif that appeared characteristic of ankylosing spondylitis blood. Matched ankylosing spondylitis synovial fluid reportedly showed significant enrichment of disease-linked clones. In synovial fluid and blood from reactive arthritis, some motif variants were previously reported.

The germline V gene has CDR1 MNHNS and CDR2 SASEGT. V lost 7 bases and J lost 2, with 19 bases in between. CDR3 length: 16 amino acids. The sequence was obtained from a male donor with ankylosing spondylitis. The chain links TRBV6-1 to TRBJ2-3; D gene unclear. The source material was synovial fluid, either unsorted or a sorted T cell fraction (not recorded which). CDR3 sequence (DNA): TGTGCCAGCATACCCGACCGACTTTACTTCACAGATACGCAGTATTTT. This gives the protein CASIPDRLYFTDTQYF.